This T cell receptor (beta chain) originates from a study of cytomegalovirus exposure and HLA in healthy donors. Study outcomes and limitations: An analysis that came later showed most CMV-associated TCR beta chains appearing HLA-restricted.

Germline lookup yields CDR1 SGHTA and CDR2 FQGTGA. The CDR3 covers 15 residues. The V gene lost 1 base and the J gene lost 2 bases, with 12 bases spanning the gap. Regarding this clone: Its antigen remains unknown.

With 60 Vbeta and 13 Jbeta primers, the PCR was carried out. Method: immunoSEQ multiplex PCR; TCRdb's copy keeps in-frame clones and lacks some. The table has about 67,000 clones, 65% to 70% seen once. This rearrangement joins TRBV7-3 to TRBJ2-7; D might be TRBD1 (6 bases). Sequenced sample: PBMCs. The TCR sequence derives from a woman in her twenties or thirties in good health and CMV-seronegative. The CDR3 coding sequence is TGTGCCAGCAGCTTAAGACAGGAGGCAGCCTACGAGCAGTACTTC. Translated: CASSLRQEAAYEQYF.